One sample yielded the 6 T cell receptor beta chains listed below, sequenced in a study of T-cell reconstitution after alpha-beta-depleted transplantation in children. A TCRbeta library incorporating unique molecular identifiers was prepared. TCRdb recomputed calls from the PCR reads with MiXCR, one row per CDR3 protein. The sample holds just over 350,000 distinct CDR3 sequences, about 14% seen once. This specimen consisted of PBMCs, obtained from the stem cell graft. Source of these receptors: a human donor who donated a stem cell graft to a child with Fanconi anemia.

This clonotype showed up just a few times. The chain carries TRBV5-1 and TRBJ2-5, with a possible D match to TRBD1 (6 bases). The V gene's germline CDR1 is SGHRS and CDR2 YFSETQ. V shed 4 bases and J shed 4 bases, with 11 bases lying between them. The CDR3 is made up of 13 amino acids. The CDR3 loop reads CASSAGQLETQYF. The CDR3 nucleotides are TGCGCCAGCAGCGCAGGACAGCTAGAGACCCAGTACTTC. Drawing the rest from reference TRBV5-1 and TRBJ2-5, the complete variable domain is KAGVTQTPRYLIKTRGQQVTLSCSPISGHRSVSWYQQTPGQGLQFLFEYFSETQRNKGNFPGRFSGRQFSNSRSEMNVSTLELGDSALYLCASSAGQLETQYFGPGTRLLVL.

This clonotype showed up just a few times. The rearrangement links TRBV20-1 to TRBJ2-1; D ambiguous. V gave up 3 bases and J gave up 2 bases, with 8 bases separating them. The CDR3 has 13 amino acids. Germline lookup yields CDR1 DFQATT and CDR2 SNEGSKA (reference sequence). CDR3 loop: CSASVGPYNEQFF. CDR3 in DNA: TGCAGTGCTAGTGTCGGGCCCTACAATGAGCAGTTCTTC.

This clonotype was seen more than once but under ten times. CDR3 coding DNA: TGCAGTGCTAAGCTGGGACTTGGCTACACCTTC. This translates into CSAKLGLGYTF. The chain links TRBV20-1 to TRBJ1-2, with TRBD1 as a possible D gene (5 bases). V shed 4 bases and J shed 7 bases, with 10 bases lying between them. CDR1 DFQATT and CDR2 SNEGSKA come from the germline V gene (reference sequence). The CDR3 loop spans 11 amino acids.

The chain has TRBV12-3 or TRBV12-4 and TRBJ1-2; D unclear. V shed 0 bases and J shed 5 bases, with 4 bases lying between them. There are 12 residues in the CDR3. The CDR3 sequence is CASSLAVYGYTF. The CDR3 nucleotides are TGTGCCAGCAGTTTAGCAGTATATGGCTACACCTTC.

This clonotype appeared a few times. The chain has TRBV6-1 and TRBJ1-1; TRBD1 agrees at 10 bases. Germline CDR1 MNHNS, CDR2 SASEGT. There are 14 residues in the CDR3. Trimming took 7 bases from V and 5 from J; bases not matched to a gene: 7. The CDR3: CASTLGQGGTEAFF. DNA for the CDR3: TGTGCCAGCACCCTCGGACAGGGGGGAACTGAAGCTTTCTTT.

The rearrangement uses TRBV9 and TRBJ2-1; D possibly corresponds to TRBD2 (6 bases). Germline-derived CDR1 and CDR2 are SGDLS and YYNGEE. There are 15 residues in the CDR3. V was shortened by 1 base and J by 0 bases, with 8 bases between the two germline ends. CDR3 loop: CASSVTSSSYNEQFF. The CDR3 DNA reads TGTGCCAGCAGCGTAACTAGCAGCTCCTACAATGAGCAGTTCTTC.